This TCR beta chain was documented in a study of CD8 T cells in Susac syndrome (dated by TCRdb to between 2018 and 2021). About the study as a whole: The study used repertoire sequencing to test whether antigen drove CD8+ T cell activation and differentiation in Susac syndrome.

V drops 5 bases and J drops 0 bases, leaving 6 bases in between. Via the germline V gene, CDR1 is SGHRS and CDR2 YFSETQ. From cysteine to phenylalanine, the CDR3 is 13 amino acids long. Solely the CDR3 DNA is kept, with 39 bases framed from the first base. This clonotype appeared once. This receptor's antigen is unknown. Nothing much larger sits one base from this clone, and base qualities are not available. One read alone provides weak support. Summary of the overall study and its limitations: The TCR sequencing and HLA analysis was acknowledged to have included a relatively small number of individuals.

Peripheral blood CD8+ and CD4+ T cells from healthy donors, Susac syndrome patients and multiple sclerosis patients were profiled by high-throughput TCR beta sequencing. The multiple sclerosis controls were treatment-naive patients whose relapsing-remitting disease, either stable or active, fulfilled the revised McDonald criteria. Bulk CD8+ and CD4+ T cells were purified magnetically by negative isolation, whereas CD8+ TEMRA cells were enriched by FACS. Blood was drawn into EDTA tubes, processed within 24 hours, and PBMCs were isolated by density gradient centrifugation. PBMCs intended for TCR sequencing were cryopreserved in liquid nitrogen and thawed later in a water bath at 37 degrees C. Purity of sorted or isolated CD4+, CD8+ and CD8+ TEMRA cells was at least 90%. RNA was extracted using the RNeasy kit, and roughly 0.45 to 1 microgram was reverse transcribed with random hexamers. The immunoSEQ multiplex PCR assay, covering 54 Vbeta and 13 Jbeta segments, was used to amplify TCR beta CDR3 regions. PCR amplification bias was corrected by using a synthetic template baseline for primer optimization and computational correction. The paper's processing steps were these. Only productive sequences were kept, with reads annotated to V, D and J genes according to IMGT and analyzed in immunoSEQ Analyzer. Clonality was calculated as one minus the Shannon entropy normalized by log2 of the number of productive unique sequences. Public and private clones were assessed among the 100 most prevalent clones of each patient and control. A clone was defined as Susac-specific if it was absent from the healthy and MS cohorts, from 1052 published viral clones and from other ImmuneACCESS disease sequences. TCRdb itself trimmed the public reads at Q25 with fastp, ran MiXCR and retained productive beta chains. Every CDR3 protein is listed once, alongside the most common genes and DNA of its rows. These V and J calls derive from TCRdb rather than the authors' analysis. This sample is represented by just over 300,000 distinct CDR3 sequences; under 95% of them were singletons. The ten largest clones take up roughly 0.064% of the sample.

Sequenced: CD4+ T cells from PBMCs. The V gene is TRBV5-1 and the J gene is TRBJ2-1; the D gene remains uncertain. This TCR was sampled from a human donor with multiple sclerosis. This receptor carries the CDR3 CASRGSSYNEQFF. In nucleotides, the sequence is TGCGCCAGCAGGGGCAGCTCCTACAATGAGCAGTTCTTC.